The present T cell receptor beta chain was sequenced within a study of beta chain features in type 1 diabetes. Findings of the study overall: Among type 1 diabetes patients, VDJ junctions had fewer insertions and more deletions. It was among patients, rather than healthy donors, that naive, central memory and Treg TCRB repertoires appeared more similar.

As regards this clone: Its antigen remains unknown.

As every portion of the isolated RNA was reverse transcribed, the sequencing read expressed TCRB transcripts. Sequencing was performed with immunoSEQ multiplex PCR; in TCRdb, only in-frame clones are kept and a portion is missing. The sample includes 140,000 to 150,000 clones, roughly 48% of them seen just once. Researchers reported sorting CD4+ naive, central memory, regulatory and stem cell-like memory cells via CD45RO/CCR7/CD25/CD127/CD95/CD27. Every sorted population was more than 98% pure. The V gene's germline CDR1 is MNHEY and CDR2 SMNVEV (reference sequence). The V and J ends lost 5 bases and 11 bases, in that order; junction bases with no gene match: 9. This CDR3 contains 13 residues.

The sequenced sample consisted of Tregs from blood. The TCR originated in a man aged 18 to 30 in good health. The rearrangement links TRBV27 to TRBJ2-4; TRBD1 matches 7 bases. The CDR3 DNA follows: TGTGCCAGCAGTATGACAGGGTCCAAGGTTCAGTACTTC. Protein product: CASSMTGSKVQYF.